What follows are 26 T cell receptor beta chains derived from one specimen sequenced in a study of tumor-infiltrating lymphocytes in primary liver carcinoma. For blood RNA, unsorted whole blood served as the source, and germline DNA was extracted too. TCR beta cDNA was made from 450 to 500 ng total RNA with a constant-region primer. Libraries for TCR beta were built through three nested multiplex PCR rounds, which together made up a slightly modified ARM-PCR procedure. TRBV1-TRBV30 forward primers paired with a C-beta reverse primer were used in the first two PCR rounds, which ran about 11 cycles each. TCRdb re-called the multiplex PCR reads with MiXCR, one entry per CDR3 protein. The table shows hundreds of thousands of distinct CDR3 sequences, with roughly two thirds occurring only once. Material for sequencing was peripheral blood. These TCRs come from a middle-aged man with primary liver carcinoma and hepatitis B virus infection.

This sequence joins TRBV5-1 and TRBJ2-1; 11 nucleotides line up with TRBD2. This CDR3 has 16 residues. Germline loops: CDR1 SGHRS, CDR2 YFSETQ. The J segment lost 4 bases and the V segment lost 3 bases, leaving 6 bases of the junction unmatched. CDR3 coding DNA: TGCGCCAGCAGCTGGATGACTAGCGGGGAGTACAATGAGCAGTTCTTC. Translated, it gives CASSWMTSGEYNEQFF.

In the case of this clonotype: At one end, the junction sequence differs from germline, possibly due to a read error. This chain uses TRBV29-1 with TRBJ2-1; 10 nucleotides match TRBD2. This CDR3 spans 14 amino acids. CDR1 is SQVTM and CDR2 is ANQGSEA in the germline V gene. The CDR3 protein is CCVVVLAGPNDQFF. CDR3 in DNA: TGCTGCGTTGTAGTACTAGCGGGGCCCAATGACCAGTTCTTC.

Turning to this clonotype: A read error is possible here, since a much larger clone lies one base away. J is TRBJ1-2 and V is TRBV29-1; the D is unclear. CDR1 is SQVTM, CDR2 ANQGSEA, per germline. CDR3 length: 10 amino acids. CDR3 sequence (DNA): TGCAGCGTGAGCAACTATGACTACACCTTC. Translating it yields CSVSNYDYTF.

At least ten counts were recorded for this clonotype. J is TRBJ2-7 and V is TRBV11-2, with TRBD2 as a possible D gene (6 bases). The CDR3 spans 15 residues. V dropped 1 base and J dropped 1 base, with 11 bases sitting between them. CDR1 is SGHAT, CDR2 FQNNGV, per germline. CDR3 coding DNA: TGTGCCAGCAGCTTAGGACTAGGACGGTCCTACGAGCAGTACTTC. Amino acids: CASSLGLGRSYEQYF.

Many counts were recorded for this clonotype. This rearrangement joins TRBV30 to TRBJ2-7; 12 bases map to TRBD2. The CDR3 loop spans 15 amino acids. The V and J ends lost 2 bases and 5 bases, in that order; junction bases with no gene match: 7. Per germline, CDR1 GTSNPN and CDR2 SVGIG (reference sequence). The CDR3 loop reads CAWSPLAGGPNEQYF. The CDR3 DNA reads TGTGCCTGGAGTCCTCTAGCGGGAGGGCCCAACGAGCAGTACTTC.

As to this clonotype: A much more abundant neighbour one base away suggests this may be a read error. V usage is TRBV5-1 and J usage is TRBJ2-5, with D maybe TRBD2 (5 bases). This CDR3 spans 16 amino acids. The V end lost 4 bases, the J end lost 0 bases, and 16 bases lay between the germline ends. Looked up from germline, CDR1 is SGHRS and CDR2 is YFSETQ. This CDR3 is CASSIDKSGNQETQYF. Written as DNA, the CDR3 is TGCGCCAGCAGCATCGACAAGAGCGGAAACCAAGAGACCCAGTACTTC.

A word on this clonotype: An end of the junction does not agree with germline; a read error may underlie this. The V gene is TRBV11-2, the J gene TRBJ2-2; possibly TRBD2 for D (5 bases). Germline-derived CDR1 and CDR2 are SGHAT and FQNNGV. CDR3 length: 12 amino acids. CDR3 nucleotides: TGTACCAGCAGCTTAGAGGTCGGGGAGCTGTCTTTT. Amino acids: CTSSLEVGELSF. Complete variable domain (other parts from reference TRBV11-2 and TRBJ2-2): EAGVAQSPRYKIIEKRQSVAFWCNPISGHATLYWYQQILGQGPKLLIQFQNNGVVDDSQLPKDRFSAERLKGVDSTLKIQPAKLEDSAVYLCTSSLEVGELSFGEGSRLTVL.

Comment on this clonotype: One base away lies a much larger clone, so this may be a sequencing read error. This chain uses TRBV4-3 with TRBJ2-3; 8 bases agree with TRBD2. The CDR3 is 16 amino acids. Germline CDR1 and CDR2: LGHNA and YSLEER. CDR3 amino acids: CASSQDDGRAGDKQYF. In DNA form, the CDR3 reads TGCGCCAGCAGCCAAGACGACGGGAGGGCCGGGGATAAGCAGTATTTT.

This rearrangement joins TRBV4-2 to TRBJ2-2, with a possible D match to TRBD2 (6 bases). V gave up 1 base and J gave up 13 bases, with 19 bases separating them. The germline V gene has CDR1 LGHNA and CDR2 YNFKEQ. The CDR3 extends over 15 amino acids. The CDR3 bases are TGTGCCAGCAGCCAAGTGGGCAGACTCACCGGGAGGCTGTTTTTT. It yields the protein CASSQVGRLTGRLFF.

As regards this clonotype: This clone may be a read error of a much larger clone one base away. No conserved phenylalanine or tryptophan is present at the end of the CDR3, so a read error is the likely explanation. The V and J genes are TRBV4-1 and TRBJ2-5, with 10 positions matching TRBD1. J was trimmed by 1 base and V by 0 bases; bases with no gene match: 5. Germline CDR1 MGHRA, CDR2 YSYEKL. This CDR3 is built from 17 residues. The CDR3 reads CASSQDQDRGLQETQYL. DNA for the CDR3: TGCGCCAGCAGCCAAGATCAAGACAGGGGGCTCCAAGAGACCCAGTACTTA.

Turning to this clonotype: Possible read error: a much larger clone is one base away. V gene TRBV10-3 combines with J gene TRBJ2-1; 14 bases fit TRBD2. The CDR3 totals 18 residues. V gave up 7 bases and J gave up 5 bases; unmatched junction bases: 13. Germline values: CDR1 ENHRY, CDR2 SYGVKD. DNA for the CDR3: TGTGCCATCATGGGAGGGACTAGCGGGGGATCCCCCGACAATGAGCAGTTCTTC. This encodes CAIMGGTSGGSPDNEQFF.

As to this clonotype: The junction departs from the called germline gene at one end, perhaps through a read error. The genes are TRBV7-8 and TRBJ2-1, with 9 nucleotides matching TRBD2. Germline V gene data show CDR1 as SGHVS and CDR2 as FQNEAQ. This CDR3 is 17 amino acids long. DNA of the CDR3: TGTGTCAGCAGCCGCTCTAACCTAGCGGGATTTTACAATGAGCAGTTCTTC. Its protein product is CVSSRSNLAGFYNEQFF.

This clonotype has just one count. A read error may produce the germline difference seen at one junction end. This chain joins TRBV11-1 and TRBJ1-3; D is ambiguous. The CDR3 runs to 14 residues. CDR1 and CDR2 from the germline V gene are SGHAT and FQDESV (reference sequence). For the CDR3, the DNA is TGTGCCAGCATCTTATGGCATACTGGAAACACCATATATTTT. This translates into CASILWHTGNTIYF.

Only one count was recorded for this clonotype. It may be a read error: a sequence one base away is much more abundant. This chain links TRBV4-2 with TRBJ1-3, with D perhaps TRBD1 (5 bases). Germline CDR1 LGHNA, CDR2 YNFKEQ. The CDR3 spans 13 residues. The CDR3 region has the DNA TGTGCCTGCAGTCGCGGGGGTGGAAACACCATATATTTT. It translates to CACSRGGGNTIYF.

The V and J genes are TRBV7-9 and TRBJ2-6, with D perhaps matching TRBD2 (5 bases). In germline, CDR1 is SEHNR, CDR2 FQNEAQ (reference sequence). The CDR3 is 18 residues long. V dropped 2 bases and J dropped 0 bases, with 14 bases sitting between them. In DNA, the CDR3 is TGTGCCAGCAGCTTAAGTACTAGGATTTACTCTGGGGCCAACGTCCTGACTTTC. Translation gives CASSLSTRIYSGANVLTF.

This clonotype has ten or more counts. This chain links TRBV4-2 with TRBJ1-2; unclear D gene. Trimming removed 1 base at V and 8 bases at J, with 5 bases between. The CDR3 totals 11 residues. Germline CDR1 is LGHNA and CDR2 is YNFKEQ. CDR3: CASSQAYGYTF. The CDR3 DNA sequence: TGTGCCAGCAGCCAAGCGTACGGCTACACCTTC.

With regard to this clonotype: This may arise from a read error, as a much more abundant clone is one base away. J is TRBJ1-1 and V is TRBV29-1, with D unresolved. The CDR3 has 10 amino acids. CDR1 SQVTM and CDR2 ANQGSEA come from the germline V gene. CDR3 sequence reads: CNVGFTEAFF. The CDR3, as DNA: TGCAACGTTGGATTCACTGAAGCTTTCTTT.

Points on this clonotype: This likely comes from a read error, as the CDR3 has no conserved phenylalanine or tryptophan at its end. V gene TRBV5-1 combines with J gene TRBJ1-2; the D gene is possibly TRBD1 (5 bases). The ends were cut back, 4 bases at V and 2 bases at J, with 12 bases in the middle. The CDR3 is made up of 14 amino acids. Germline V lookup: CDR1 SGHRS, CDR2 YFSETQ. CDR3 in DNA: TGCGCCAGCAGCCTAGGGACGGCGAACTATGGCTACACCATC. Its translation is CASSLGTANYGYTI.

This clonotype was observed a few times. Compared with germline, one end of the junction differs, possibly owing to a read error. The V and J genes are TRBV11-1 and TRBJ2-7; unclear D gene. CDR1 SGHAT and CDR2 FQDESV come from the germline V gene (reference sequence). The CDR3 covers 15 residues. The CDR3 loop is CASSLSLARIYEQYF. For the CDR3, the DNA is TGTGCCAGCAGCTTATCTTTAGCTCGTATCTACGAGCAGTATTTC. Supplemented by reference TRBV11-1 and TRBJ2-7, the full variable domain reads EAEVAQSPRYKITEKSQAVAFWCDPISGHATLYWYRQILGQGPELLVQFQDESVVDDSQLPKDRFSAERLKGVDSTLKIQPAELGDSAMYLCASSLSLARIYEQYFGPGTRLTVT.

This clonotype was detected many times. The chain combines TRBV6-5 with TRBJ2-3; possibly TRBD1 for D (5 bases). V dropped 3 bases and J dropped 1 base, with 8 bases sitting between them. The CDR3 is 14 residues long. Germline CDR1 MNHEY, CDR2 SVGAGI. As DNA, the CDR3 is TGTGCCAGCAGTTATGCAGGGCGCACAGATACGCAGTATTTT. Amino acid sequence: CASSYAGRTDTQYF.

This clonotype was observed a few times. This sequence joins TRBV5-1 and TRBJ2-7, with 10 nucleotides matching TRBD1. CDR1 is SGHRS and CDR2 is YFSETQ in the germline V gene. The CDR3 runs 16 residues. Trimming cost V 3 bases and J 3 bases; bases outside gene matches: 9. Here the CDR3 reads CASSSVVDRGVYEQYF. The DNA for the CDR3 is TGCGCCAGCAGCTCGGTCGTGGACAGGGGGGTCTACGAGCAGTACTTC.

The sample holds one count of this clonotype. A read error may explain this, as a much larger clone is one base away. The chain couples TRBV4-3 to TRBJ2-7, with D perhaps matching TRBD2 (5 bases). V lost 1 base and J 3 bases, leaving 13 bases between the germline ends. The germline gives CDR1 LGHNA, CDR2 YSLEER. This CDR3 is 15 amino acids long. CDR3 sequence: CASSQALEGVYEQYF. Written as DNA, the CDR3 is TGCGCCAGCAGCCAAGCTTTAGAGGGAGTCTACGAGCAGTACTTC.

To note about this clonotype: Compared with germline, one end of the junction differs, possibly owing to a read error. The chain carries TRBV11-3 and TRBJ1-5; D remains ambiguous. CDR3 size: 11 residues. CDR1 and CDR2 from the germline V gene are SGHNT and YENEEA. CDR3 nucleotides: TGTGCCGGCAGTCGCAATAAGCCCCAGCATTTT. Amino acid sequence: CAGSRNKPQHF.

In its sample, this clonotype was seen a few times. The chain carries TRBV7-8 and TRBJ2-2, with a tentative D call TRBD2 (5 bases). CDR3 length: 17 residues. V was pared by 1 base and J by 1 base, with 13 bases between. Germline V gives CDR1 SGHVS, CDR2 FQNEAQ. The CDR3 spells CASSLGSRVGNTGELFF. As DNA, the CDR3 is TGTGCCAGCAGCTTAGGTTCGCGGGTGGGGAACACCGGGGAGCTGTTTTTT.

This clonotype has a count of ten or more. The chain has TRBV10-3 and TRBJ2-3; 9 bases are a match to TRBD2. Germline lookup yields CDR1 ENHRY and CDR2 SYGVKD. The CDR3 has 13 residues. Trimming at V came to 4 bases and at J to 5 bases, leaving 1 base not matched to a gene. DNA for the CDR3: TGTGCCATCAGTGTAGCGGGAGAAGATACGCAGTATTTT. Encoded protein: CAISVAGEDTQYF.

V and J are TRBV7-8 and TRBJ2-1, with 10 bases fitting TRBD2. The CDR3 has 14 residues. V gave up 5 bases and J gave up 10 bases; unmatched junction bases: 8. Germline V lookup: CDR1 SGHVS, CDR2 FQNEAQ. CDR3 DNA sequence: TGTGCCAGCAGCCGACAGCGGGAGGGCGTGGAGCAGTTCTTC. It encodes CASSRQREGVEQFF. Full variable domain (rest looked up from reference TRBV7-8 and TRBJ2-1): GAGVSQSPRYKVAKRGQDVALRCDPISGHVSLFWYQQALGQGPEFLTYFQNEAQLDKSGLPSDRFFAERPEGSVSTLKIQRTQQEDSAVYLCASSRQREGVEQFFGPGTRLTVL.